This entry concerns a single TCR beta chain. How the authors handled the data: Amplifying reference gene primers gave estimates of nucleated cell counts. Data came from immunoSEQ multiplex PCR; TCRdb stores just in-frame clones and leaves some out. From that table come the V and J calls and clone size; the DNA was used to work out D and trimming. The sample yields some 400,000 clones, 80% to 90% seen once. The record originates from a study of blood T cell repertoires in COVID-19. Looking at the study overall: Material from acute and convalescent COVID-19 was sourced from the United States, Italy and Spain.

Patients at the Seattle site were enrolled during active infection and followed longitudinally. The CDR3 is 15 amino acids. V shed 6 bases and J shed 2 bases, with 17 bases lying between them. Germline V gene lookup returns CDR1 MNHEY and CDR2 SVGAGI. The sample was peripheral blood. The rearrangement joins TRBV6-5 to TRBJ2-7; D might be TRBD1 (6 bases). The receptor was isolated from a woman aged 25-40 years with COVID-19, enrolled during active disease. The CDR3 sequence is CASSDLGGSTYEQYF. In DNA form, the CDR3 reads TGTGCCAGCAGCGACCTAGGGGGTTCAACCTACGAGCAGTACTTC.